This T cell receptor (beta chain) was retrieved from a study of shared clonotypes between healthy human individuals. J gave up 7 bases and V 6 bases, and 13 bases lay outside the gene matches. The germline gives CDR1 MDHEN, CDR2 SYDVKM. This CDR3 is 17 amino acids long. Original methodology: ImmunoSEQ output held junction-only sequences without quality scores, so filtering differed. The assay was immunoSEQ multiplex PCR, and TCRdb's table has in-frame clones only and misses some. From that table come the V and J calls and clone size; the DNA was used to work out D and trimming. Among about 120,000 clones, roughly two thirds were seen once, and the ten largest hold roughly 24%.

The receptor comes from a woman aged 25 to 39 in good health. This sequence joins TRBV28 and TRBJ1-6; 9 positions match TRBD1. The sample comprised memory CD8+ T cells sorted from blood. Subset specified: CD45RO+ cells pooled with CCR7-negative TemRA cells. CDR3 sequence reads: CASRPGQGNYGNSPLHF. CDR3 nucleotide sequence: TGTGCCAGCAGGCCGGGACAGGGAAACTATGGGAATTCACCCCTCCACTTT. The variable domain in full, completed from reference TRBV28 and TRBJ1-6, reads DVKVTQSSRYLVKRTGEKVFLECVQDMDHENMFWYRQDPGLGLRLIYFSYDVKMKEKGDIPEGYSVSREKKERFSLILESASTNQTSMYLCASRPGQGNYGNSPLHFGNGTRLTVT.